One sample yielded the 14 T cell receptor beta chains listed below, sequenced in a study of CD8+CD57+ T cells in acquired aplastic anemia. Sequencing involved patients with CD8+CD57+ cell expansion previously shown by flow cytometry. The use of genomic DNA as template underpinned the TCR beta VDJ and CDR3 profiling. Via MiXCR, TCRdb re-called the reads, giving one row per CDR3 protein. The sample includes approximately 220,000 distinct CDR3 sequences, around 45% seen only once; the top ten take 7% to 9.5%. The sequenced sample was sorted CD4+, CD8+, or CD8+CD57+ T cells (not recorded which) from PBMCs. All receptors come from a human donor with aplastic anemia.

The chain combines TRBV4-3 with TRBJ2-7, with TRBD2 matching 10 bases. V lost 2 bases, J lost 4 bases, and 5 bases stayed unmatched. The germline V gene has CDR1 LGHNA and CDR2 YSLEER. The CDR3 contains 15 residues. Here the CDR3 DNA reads TGCGCCAGCAGCCAACTACCAGCGGGGGGGTACGAGCAGTACTTC. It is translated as CASSQLPAGGYEQYF.

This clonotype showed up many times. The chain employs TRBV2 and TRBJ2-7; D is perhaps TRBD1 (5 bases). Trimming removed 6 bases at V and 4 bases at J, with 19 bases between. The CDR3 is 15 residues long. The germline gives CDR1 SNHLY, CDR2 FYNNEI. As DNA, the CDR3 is TGTGCCAGCAGCCCCAGGGTAGGGATCTCATACGAGCAGTACTTC. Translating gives CASSPRVGISYEQYF.

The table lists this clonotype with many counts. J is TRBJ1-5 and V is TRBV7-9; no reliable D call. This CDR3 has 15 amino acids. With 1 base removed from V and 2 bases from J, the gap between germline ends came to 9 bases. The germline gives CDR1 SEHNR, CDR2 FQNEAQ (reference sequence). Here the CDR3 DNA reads TGTGCCAGCAGCTTAGTGGGCTGGGGCAATCAGCCCCAGCATTTT. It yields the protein CASSLVGWGNQPQHF.

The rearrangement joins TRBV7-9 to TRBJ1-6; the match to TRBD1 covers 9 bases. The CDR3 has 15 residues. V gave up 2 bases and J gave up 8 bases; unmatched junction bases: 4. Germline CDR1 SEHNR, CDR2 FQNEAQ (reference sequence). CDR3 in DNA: TGTGCCAGCAGCTTAATGACAGGGGGGGATTCACCCCTCCACTTT. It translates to CASSLMTGGDSPLHF.

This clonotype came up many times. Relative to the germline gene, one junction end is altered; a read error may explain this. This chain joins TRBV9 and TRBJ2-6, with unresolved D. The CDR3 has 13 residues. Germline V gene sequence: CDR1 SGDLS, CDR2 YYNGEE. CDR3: CASSPSGANVLTF. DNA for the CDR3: TGCGCCAGCAGTCCCTCTGGGGCCAACGTCCTGACTTTC.

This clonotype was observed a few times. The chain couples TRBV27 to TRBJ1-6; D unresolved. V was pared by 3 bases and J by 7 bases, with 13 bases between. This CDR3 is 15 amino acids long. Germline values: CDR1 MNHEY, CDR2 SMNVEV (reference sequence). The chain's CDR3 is CASSFHWRENSPLHF. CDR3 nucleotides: TGTGCCAGCAGTTTTCATTGGAGGGAGAATTCACCCCTCCACTTT.

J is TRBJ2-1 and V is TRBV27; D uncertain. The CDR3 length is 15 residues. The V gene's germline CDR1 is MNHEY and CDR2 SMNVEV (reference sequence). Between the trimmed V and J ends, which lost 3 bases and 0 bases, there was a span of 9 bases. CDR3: CASSLGVGSYNEQFF. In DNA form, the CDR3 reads TGTGCCAGCAGTTTGGGCGTTGGCTCCTACAATGAGCAGTTCTTC.

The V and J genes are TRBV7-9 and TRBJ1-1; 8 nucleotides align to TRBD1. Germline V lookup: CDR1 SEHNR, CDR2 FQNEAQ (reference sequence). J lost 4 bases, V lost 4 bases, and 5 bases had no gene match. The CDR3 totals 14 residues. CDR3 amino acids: CASSSTGVGTEAFF. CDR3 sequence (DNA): TGTGCCAGCAGCTCGACAGGGGTTGGCACTGAAGCTTTCTTT.

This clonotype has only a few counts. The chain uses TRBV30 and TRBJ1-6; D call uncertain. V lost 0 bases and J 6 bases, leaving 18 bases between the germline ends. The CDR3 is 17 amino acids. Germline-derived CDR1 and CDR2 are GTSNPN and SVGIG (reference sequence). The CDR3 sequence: CAWSVLISGRPNSPLHF. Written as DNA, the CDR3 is TGTGCCTGGAGTGTCTTAATATCAGGCAGACCTAATTCACCCCTCCACTTT.

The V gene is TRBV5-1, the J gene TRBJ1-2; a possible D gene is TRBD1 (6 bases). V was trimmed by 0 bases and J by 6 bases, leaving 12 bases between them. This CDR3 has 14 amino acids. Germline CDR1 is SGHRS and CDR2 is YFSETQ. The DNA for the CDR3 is TGCGCCAGCAGCTTGGAGCGGGGGCAGAATGGCTACACCTTC. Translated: CASSLERGQNGYTF.

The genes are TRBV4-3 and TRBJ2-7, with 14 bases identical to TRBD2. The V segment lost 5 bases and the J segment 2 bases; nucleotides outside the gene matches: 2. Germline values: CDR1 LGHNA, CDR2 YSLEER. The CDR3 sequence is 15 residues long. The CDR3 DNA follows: TGCGCCAGCAGCGAGGGACTAGCGGGGGCCTACGAGCAGTACTTC. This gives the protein CASSEGLAGAYEQYF.

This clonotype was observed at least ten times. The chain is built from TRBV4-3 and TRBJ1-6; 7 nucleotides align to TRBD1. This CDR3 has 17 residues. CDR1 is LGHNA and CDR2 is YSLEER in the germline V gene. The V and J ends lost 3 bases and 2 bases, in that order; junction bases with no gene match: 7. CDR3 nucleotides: TGCGCCAGCAGCCAGGCTACCGGGACAGCCTATAATTCACCCCTCCACTTT. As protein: CASSQATGTAYNSPLHF.

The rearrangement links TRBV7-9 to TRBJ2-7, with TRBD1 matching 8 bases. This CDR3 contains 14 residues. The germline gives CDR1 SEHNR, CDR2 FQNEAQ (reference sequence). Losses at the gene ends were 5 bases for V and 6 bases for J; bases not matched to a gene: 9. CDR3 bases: TGTGCCAGCAGCGTAACAGGGGGTGGGTTCGAGCAGTACTTC. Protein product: CASSVTGGGFEQYF. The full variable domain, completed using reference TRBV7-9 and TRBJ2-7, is DTGVSQNPRHKITKRGQNVTFRCDPISEHNRLYWYRQTLGQGPEFLTYFQNEAQLEKSRLLSDRFSAERPKGSFSTLEIQRTEQGDSAMYLCASSVTGGGFEQYFGPGTRLTVT.

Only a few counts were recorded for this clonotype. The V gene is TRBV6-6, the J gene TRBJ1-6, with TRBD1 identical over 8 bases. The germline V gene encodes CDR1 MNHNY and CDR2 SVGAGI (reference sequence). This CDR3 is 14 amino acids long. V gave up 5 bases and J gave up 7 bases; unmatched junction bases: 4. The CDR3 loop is CASSTGTGNSPLHF. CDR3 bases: TGTGCCAGCAGTACCGGGACAGGAAATTCACCCCTCCACTTT.